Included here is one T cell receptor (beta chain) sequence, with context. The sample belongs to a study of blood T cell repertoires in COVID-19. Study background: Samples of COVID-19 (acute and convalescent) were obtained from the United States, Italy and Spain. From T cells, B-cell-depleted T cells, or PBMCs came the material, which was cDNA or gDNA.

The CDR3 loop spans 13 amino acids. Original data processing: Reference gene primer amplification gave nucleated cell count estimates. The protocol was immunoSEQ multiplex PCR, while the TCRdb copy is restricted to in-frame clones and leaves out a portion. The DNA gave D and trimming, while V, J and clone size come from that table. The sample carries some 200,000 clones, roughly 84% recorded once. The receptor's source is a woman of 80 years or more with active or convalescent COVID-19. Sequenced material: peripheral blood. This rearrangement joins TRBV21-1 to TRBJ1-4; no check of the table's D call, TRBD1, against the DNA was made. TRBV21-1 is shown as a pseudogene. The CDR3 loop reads CATPRTGDEKLFF. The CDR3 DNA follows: TGTGCCACTCCCCGGACAGGGGATGAAAAACTGTTTTTT.